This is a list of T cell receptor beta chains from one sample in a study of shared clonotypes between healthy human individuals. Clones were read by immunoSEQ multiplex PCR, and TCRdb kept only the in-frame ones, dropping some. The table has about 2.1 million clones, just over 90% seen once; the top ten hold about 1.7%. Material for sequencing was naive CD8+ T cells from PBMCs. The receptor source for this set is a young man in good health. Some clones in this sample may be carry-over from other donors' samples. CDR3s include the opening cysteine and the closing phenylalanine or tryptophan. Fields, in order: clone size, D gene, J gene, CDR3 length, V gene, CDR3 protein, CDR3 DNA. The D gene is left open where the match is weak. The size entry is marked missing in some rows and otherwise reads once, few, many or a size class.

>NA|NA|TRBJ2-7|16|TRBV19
CASSMVSESPYYEQYF
TGTGCCAGTAGTATGGTATCGGAGTCACCATACTACGAGCAGTACTTC
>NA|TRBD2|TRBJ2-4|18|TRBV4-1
CASSQPTTSGRYKNIQYF
TGCGCCAGCAGCCAACCGACCACTAGCGGGAGGTACAAAAACATTCAGTACTTC
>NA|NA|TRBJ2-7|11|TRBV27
CASRGSVEQYF
TGTGCCAGCAGGGGTTCGGTCGAGCAGTACTTC
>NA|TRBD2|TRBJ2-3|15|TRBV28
CASSFAREGTDTQYF
TGTGCCAGCAGTTTTGCTCGGGAGGGGACAGATACGCAGTATTTT
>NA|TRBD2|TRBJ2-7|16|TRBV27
CASTGRLAESSYEQYF
TGTGCCAGCACCGGGCGGCTAGCGGAGAGCTCCTACGAGCAGTACTTC
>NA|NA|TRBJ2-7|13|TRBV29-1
CSGTPRDSYEQYF
TGCAGCGGCACCCCTAGAGACTCCTACGAGCAGTACTTC
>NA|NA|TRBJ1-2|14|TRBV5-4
CASSWGEGPYGYTF
TGTGCCAGCAGCTGGGGAGAGGGGCCCTATGGCTACACCTTC
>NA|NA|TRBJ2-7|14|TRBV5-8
CASSSQTDSYEQYF
TGTGCCAGCAGCTCCCAGACGGATTCCTACGAGCAGTACTTC
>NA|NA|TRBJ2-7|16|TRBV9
CASSVSRVVPYYEQYF
TGTGCCAGCAGCGTCTCACGAGTGGTGCCCTACTACGAGCAGTACTTC
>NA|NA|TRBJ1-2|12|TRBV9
CASSVAGYGYTF
TGTGCCAGCAGCGTAGCGGGCTATGGCTACACCTTC
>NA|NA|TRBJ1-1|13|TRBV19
CASSDRGLTEAFF
TGTGCCAGTAGCGACCGGGGGCTGACTGAAGCTTTCTTT
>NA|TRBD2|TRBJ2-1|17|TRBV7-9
CASSFPGQRGYYNEQFF
TGTGCCAGCAGCTTTCCCGGACAGCGGGGGTACTACAATGAGCAGTTCTTC
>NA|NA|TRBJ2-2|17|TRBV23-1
CASSQSPGTVGTGELFF
TGCGCCAGCAGTCAGTCCCCGGGGACGGTGGGCACCGGGGAGCTGTTTTTT
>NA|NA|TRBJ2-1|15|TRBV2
CASMLGRGSYNEQFF
TGTGCCAGCATGTTGGGCAGGGGCTCCTACAATGAGCAGTTCTTC
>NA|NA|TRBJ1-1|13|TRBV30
CAWSVILNTEAFF
TGTGCCTGGAGTGTCATTTTGAACACTGAAGCTTTCTTT
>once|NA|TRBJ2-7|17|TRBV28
CASSLDRYRARLDEQYF
TGTGCCAGCAGTTTAGACCGATACAGGGCGCGACTCGACGAGCAGTACTTC
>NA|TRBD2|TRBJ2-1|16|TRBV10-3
CAISLFRAGSDNEQFF
TGTGCCATCAGCTTGTTCCGAGCGGGATCTGACAATGAGCAGTTCTTC
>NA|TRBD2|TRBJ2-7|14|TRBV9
CASSVGSGGYEQYF
TGTGCCAGCAGCGTAGGCAGCGGGGGCTACGAGCAGTACTTC
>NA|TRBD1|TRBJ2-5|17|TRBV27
CASSVGPGTGIQETQYF
TGTGCCAGCAGCGTCGGTCCCGGGACAGGGATCCAAGAGACCCAGTACTTC
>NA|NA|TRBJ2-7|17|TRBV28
CASSTLPRQAPPYEQYF
TGTGCCAGCAGCACCCTCCCCCGGCAAGCCCCCCCCTACGAGCAGTACTTC
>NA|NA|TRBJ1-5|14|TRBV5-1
CASSLEGGIQPQHF
TGCGCCAGCAGCTTGGAAGGCGGGATTCAGCCCCAGCATTTT
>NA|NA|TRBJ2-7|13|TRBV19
CASNGATGDEQYF
TGTGCCAGTAATGGGGCAACGGGGGACGAGCAGTACTTC
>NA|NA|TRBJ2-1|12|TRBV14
CASSQGGNEQFF
TGTGCCAGCAGCCAAGGCGGGAATGAGCAGTTCTTC
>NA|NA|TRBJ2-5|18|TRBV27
CASSLSKLGPHPQETQYF
TGTGCCAGCAGTTTATCGAAGTTGGGGCCCCATCCCCAAGAGACCCAGTACTTC
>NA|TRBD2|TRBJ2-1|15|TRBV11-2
CASSLNQRESNEQFF
TGTGCCAGCAGCTTAAACCAGCGGGAGAGCAATGAGCAGTTCTTC
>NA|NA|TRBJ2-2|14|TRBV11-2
CASTFLAGTGELFF
TGTGCCAGCACCTTTCTTGCGGGCACCGGGGAGCTGTTTTTT